Following are 15 T cell receptor beta chains from one sample sequenced in a study of OX40 agonist ivuxolimab in advanced cancers. The table came from immunoSEQ multiplex PCR; TCRdb's copy has only in-frame clones and leaves some out. There are tens of thousands of clones in the sample; roughly 90% occur only once, and around 0.95% lies in the top ten. The specimen was CD4+ or CD8+ T cells sorted from blood, collected in a trial of the OX40 agonist ivuxolimab. The source is an adult with an advanced solid tumor such as melanoma, head and neck, liver or kidney cancer.

V and J are TRBV5-1 and TRBJ1-1; D unresolved. Germline V gives CDR1 SGHRS, CDR2 YFSETQ. V lost 0 bases, J lost 4 bases, and 10 bases lay in between. The CDR3 contains 14 residues. CDR3 nucleotide sequence: TGCGCCAGCAGCTTGGTTTGGGAGGGCACTGAAGCTTTCTTT. Residues: CASSLVWEGTEAFF.

The gene calls are TRBV6-1 and TRBJ2-7; perhaps TRBD2 as D (5 bases). V dropped 3 bases and J dropped 8 bases, with 17 bases sitting between them. The CDR3 sequence is 14 residues long. Germline assignment: CDR1 MNHNS and CDR2 SASEGT. The DNA for the CDR3 is TGTGCCAGCAGTGAGGAACACACGGGAACTAAGCAGTACTTC. Protein product: CASSEEHTGTKQYF.

The genes are TRBV9 and TRBJ2-2; no clear D gene. The CDR3 runs to 13 residues. The germline V gene encodes CDR1 SGDLS and CDR2 YYNGEE. V was cut by 0 bases and J by 6 bases, with 6 bases left in between. This chain's CDR3 is CASSVGHAGELFF. The CDR3 DNA sequence: TGTGCCAGCAGCGTAGGCCACGCCGGGGAGCTGTTTTTT. The whole variable domain, remainder taken from reference TRBV9 and TRBJ2-2, is DSGVTQTPKHLITATGQRVTLRCSPRSGDLSVYWYQQSLDQGLQFLIQYYNGEERAKGNILERFSAQQFPDLHSELNLSSLELGDSALYFCASSVGHAGELFFGEGSRLTVL.

V usage is TRBV4-2 and J usage is TRBJ2-5, with 7 bases matching TRBD2. CDR1 and CDR2 from the germline V gene are LGHNA and YNFKEQ. The V gene end was trimmed by 0 bases and the J gene end by 4 bases; junction bases not matched to a gene: 8. This CDR3 spans 16 amino acids. The CDR3 nucleotides are TGTGCCAGCAGCCAAGAGGGGAGGGTATTGGGAGAGACCCAGTACTTC. This sequence encodes CASSQEGRVLGETQYF.

The chain employs TRBV5-6 and TRBJ1-5; TRBD1 is a possible D gene (5 bases). The length of the CDR3 is 14 residues. CDR1 and CDR2 from the germline V gene are SGHDT and YYEEEE. V was clipped by 4 bases and J by 2 bases, with 10 bases between them. The CDR3 DNA is TGTGCCAGCAGCCTGGGACCGGGCAATCAGCCCCAGCATTTT. Encoded protein: CASSLGPGNQPQHF.

J is TRBJ2-6 and V is TRBV30; no reliable D call. Trimming cost V 1 base and J 0 bases, with 7 bases left between them. CDR3 size: 15 residues. CDR1 and CDR2 (germline): GTSNPN, SVGIG (reference sequence). DNA of the CDR3: TGTGCCTGGAGTGCCCCGGTCTCTGGGGCCAACGTCCTGACTTTC. It is translated as CAWSAPVSGANVLTF.

The chain couples TRBV11-2 to TRBJ2-5; D gene uncertain. V lost 0 bases, J lost 5 bases, and 10 bases lay in between. The CDR3 extends over 14 amino acids. From germline, CDR1 is SGHAT and CDR2 FQNNGV. The CDR3 loop reads CASSLEVGLETQYF. Written as DNA, the CDR3 is TGTGCCAGCAGCTTAGAGGTGGGTTTGGAGACCCAGTACTTC.

The J gene is TRBJ1-4, the V gene TRBV30, with 7 bases identical to TRBD1. The germline V gene encodes CDR1 GTSNPN and CDR2 SVGIG (reference sequence). The CDR3 spans 15 residues. The junction had 5 bases not matched to a gene; V was cut back by 0 bases and J by 4 bases. The CDR3 loop is CAWSVRGGGNEKLFF. The CDR3 region has the DNA TGTGCCTGGAGTGTACGAGGGGGCGGTAATGAAAAACTGTTTTTT.

In the case of this clone: One junction end disagrees with the germline gene, perhaps due to a read error. The rearrangement links TRBV4-1 to TRBJ2-5, with D unclear. Germline V gene lookup returns CDR1 MGHRA and CDR2 YSYEKL. This CDR3 has 12 amino acids. This chain's CDR3 is CASSQDWTRRHF. The CDR3 region has the DNA TGCGCCAGCAGCCAAGATTGGACCCGGCGGCACTTC.

The V and J genes are TRBV6-5 and TRBJ1-2; TRBD1 is a possible D gene (6 bases). The length of the CDR3 is 14 residues. Germline V gene data show CDR1 as MNHEY and CDR2 as SVGAGI. Trimming stripped 5 bases from V and 6 bases from J, with 16 bases between. Here the CDR3 reads CASSLTGTTNGYTF. CDR3 DNA sequence: TGTGCCAGCAGTCTAACCGGGACAACGAATGGCTACACCTTC.

The J gene is TRBJ2-2, the V gene TRBV19; 8 nucleotides align to TRBD1. V lost 7 bases and J lost 5; bases outside the gene matches: 12. Germline CDR1 and CDR2: LNHDA and SQIVND (reference sequence). This CDR3 comprises 16 residues. CDR3 sequence: CASNAQGEIRTGELFF. In nucleotides, the CDR3 is TGTGCCAGTAACGCACAGGGGGAGATAAGGACCGGGGAGCTGTTTTTT.

The CDR3 sequence is CASRIGLGGQETQYF. CDR3 nucleotides: TGTGCCAGCAGAATAGGCCTGGGGGGCCAAGAGACCCAGTACTTC. The chain has TRBV28 and TRBJ2-5; possible D gene TRBD2, 6 bases. The CDR3 sequence is 15 residues long. The V end was cut by 6 bases, the J end by 1 base, with 15 bases between. From germline, CDR1 is MDHEN and CDR2 SYDVKM.

The rearrangement links TRBV5-8 to TRBJ1-4; the match to TRBD1 covers 7 bases. The V segment lost 5 bases and the J segment 1 base; nucleotides outside the gene matches: 8. The CDR3 runs to 16 residues. Germline CDR1 reads SGHTS; CDR2 reads YDEGEE. The CDR3 nucleotides are TGTGCCAGCAGGACTGGACAGGTCTTAACTAATGAAAAACTGTTTTTT. This encodes CASRTGQVLTNEKLFF. Combining the CDR3 with reference TRBV5-8 and TRBJ1-4 gives the whole variable domain EAGVTQSPTHLIKTRGQQATLRCSPISGHTSVYWYQQALGLGLQFLLWYDEGEERNRGNFPPRFSGRQFPNYSSELNVNALELEDSALYLCASRTGQVLTNEKLFFGSGTQLSVL.

The CDR3: CASSPAYPSGELFF. CDR3 nucleotides: TGTGCCAGCTCACCAGCCTACCCTTCCGGGGAGCTGTTTTTT. The chain joins TRBV18 to TRBJ2-2, with D unclear. The CDR3 loop spans 14 amino acids. Trimming took 2 bases from V and 6 from J, leaving 10 bases between them. Per germline, CDR1 KGHSH and CDR2 LQKENI.

The chain joins TRBV28 to TRBJ2-2; D is unclear. CDR3 size: 12 residues. Trimming stripped 7 bases from V and 4 bases from J, with 7 bases between. Germline CDR1 and CDR2: MDHEN and SYDVKM. CDR3 in amino acids: CASIRSTGELFF. The CDR3 nucleotides are TGTGCCAGCATAAGAAGCACCGGGGAGCTGTTTTTT.